What follows are 29 T cell receptor beta chains derived from one specimen sequenced in a study of T cell responses to AZD1222 COVID-19 vaccine (dated by TCRdb to 2020 to 2022). The library came from the immunoSEQ multiplex PCR assay. TCRdb retrieved this table from immuneACCESS and kept in-frame rearrangements only. Not all clones are present; in checked studies, unresolved V genes account for under half, and no reason is known for the remainder. The sample table lists around 110,000 clones, about 90% of them with a count of one. The ten largest clones add up to roughly 8% of the sample. This sample's time point label indicates: baseline before first vaccination. The sample here was peripheral blood, taken on day 0 of AZD1222 vaccination. The receptors were sampled from an adult in good health.

The chain is built from TRBV11-2 and TRBJ2-7; TRBD2 agrees at 7 bases. The germline V gene has CDR1 SGHAT and CDR2 FQNNGV. The CDR3 runs to 16 residues. Losses at the gene ends were 5 bases for V and 1 base for J; bases not matched to a gene: 11. CDR3 sequence (DNA): TGTGCCAGCAGCCCGAGGAGGCGGGGGATATCCTACGAGCAGTACTTC. Residues: CASSPRRRGISYEQYF. Together with reference TRBV11-2 and TRBJ2-7, the CDR3 gives the full variable domain: EAGVAQSPRYKIIEKRQSVAFWCNPISGHATLYWYQQILGQGPKLLIQFQNNGVVDDSQLPKDRFSAERLKGVDSTLKIQPAKLEDSAVYLCASSPRRRGISYEQYFGPGTRLTVT.

The rearrangement joins TRBV27 to TRBJ2-3; no definite D call. The CDR3 loop spans 16 amino acids. CDR1 is MNHEY and CDR2 is SMNVEV in the germline V gene (reference sequence). Deletions cut 5 bases from V and 2 bases from J, with 17 bases between. CDR3 bases: TGTGCCAGCAGTCCCTCTCTAGGACCCATCACAGATACGCAGTATTTT. It is translated as CASSPSLGPITDTQYF.

This chain joins TRBV25-1 and TRBJ2-5, with 16 nucleotides matching TRBD2. Trimming removed 3 bases from V and 6 bases from J; junction bases left unmatched: 4. Per the germline V gene, CDR1 is MGHDK and CDR2 is SYGVNS. The CDR3 loop spans 16 amino acids. The CDR3 protein is CASSEGTSGRGQTQYF. The CDR3 bases are TGTGCCAGCAGTGAGGGGACTAGCGGGAGGGGTCAGACCCAGTACTTC.

The chain is built from TRBV27 and TRBJ2-1; 8 positions agree with TRBD2. With V trimmed by 4 bases and J by 0 bases, 5 bases remained unmatched. The CDR3 length is 16 residues. Germline-derived CDR1 and CDR2 are MNHEY and SMNVEV (reference sequence). The DNA of the CDR3 is TGTGCCAGCAGTTCGCAGCGGGAGAGCTCCTACAATGAGCAGTTCTTC. It is translated as CASSSQRESSYNEQFF.

V and J are TRBV30 and TRBJ1-1; D gene ambiguous. This CDR3 is 12 amino acids long. Trimming pared 2 bases from V and 4 bases from J, leaving 8 bases between. Per germline, CDR1 GTSNPN and CDR2 SVGIG (reference sequence). The CDR3 DNA follows: TGTGCCTGGAGTTGGGGTGGCACTGAAGCTTTCTTT. Amino acid sequence: CAWSWGGTEAFF.

This chain uses TRBV5-5 with TRBJ2-7; 9 positions agree with TRBD1. CDR3 length: 16 residues. Germline trimming cut 5 bases from V and 3 bases from J; bases unmatched to any gene: 12. Germline V gene lookup returns CDR1 SGHKS and CDR2 YYEKEE (reference sequence). In DNA, the CDR3 is TGTGCCAGCAGTCAGCCGATAGGACAGGGGATCTACGAGCAGTACTTC. Translation: CASSQPIGQGIYEQYF.

The chain joins TRBV7-9 to TRBJ1-3; D unresolved. The germline V and J ends were trimmed by 5 bases and 0 bases, with 11 bases remaining between them. The CDR3 has 15 residues. Germline CDR1 is SEHNR and CDR2 is FQNEAQ (reference sequence). Here the CDR3 reads CASSILRDSGNTIYF. CDR3 DNA sequence: TGTGCCAGCAGCATACTACGAGACTCTGGAAACACCATATATTTT.

This clone turned up a few times. This rearrangement joins TRBV28 to TRBJ1-2; 7 bases are shared with TRBD1. From germline, CDR1 is MDHEN and CDR2 SYDVKM. The V gene end was trimmed by 7 bases and the J gene end by 4 bases; junction bases not matched to a gene: 18. CDR3 length: 17 amino acids. CDR3 in amino acids: CASTSRSGTAKFYGYTF. In nucleotides, the CDR3 is TGTGCCAGCACCTCACGATCCGGGACAGCGAAGTTCTATGGCTACACCTTC.

The chain has TRBV24-1 and TRBJ2-7; TRBD2 aligns across 13 bases. Trimming removed 3 bases from V and 3 bases from J; junction bases left unmatched: 1. The germline CDR1 and CDR2 sequences are KGHDR and SFDVKD. The CDR3 covers 15 residues. The CDR3 nucleotides read TGTGCCACCAGTGATCGGACTAGCGGGAGCTACGAGCAGTACTTC. This sequence encodes CATSDRTSGSYEQYF.

This chain connects TRBV4-1 to TRBJ2-7, with D possibly matching TRBD1 (6 bases). V was pared by 1 base and J by 0 bases, with 16 bases between. The CDR3 has 17 amino acids. Germline V gene lookup returns CDR1 MGHRA and CDR2 YSYEKL. The CDR3: CASSQGGLPDGSYEQYF. CDR3 bases: TGCGCCAGCAGCCAAGGGGGGCTTCCGGACGGCTCCTACGAGCAGTACTTC.

V gene TRBV19 combines with J gene TRBJ1-5, with D possibly TRBD1 on 6 matching bases. V was clipped by 6 bases and J by 2 bases, with 11 bases between them. Germline CDR1 LNHDA, CDR2 SQIVND (reference sequence). This CDR3 has 14 residues. This CDR3 reads CASRYRARNQPQHF. CDR3 nucleotides: TGTGCCAGTAGATACAGGGCTCGCAATCAGCCCCAGCATTTT.

The V call is TRBV12-3 or TRBV12-4, the J call TRBJ1-2, with unresolved D. Trimming pared 6 bases from V and 8 bases from J, leaving 13 bases between. The CDR3 spans 12 residues. CDR3 DNA sequence: TGTGCCAGCAGCTTTACCCCGGGGGGCTACACCTTC. Its protein is CASSFTPGGYTF.

This rearrangement joins TRBV6-4 to TRBJ2-1; no clear D. Germline V gene lookup returns CDR1 MRHNA and CDR2 SNTAGT. Trimming pared 5 bases from V and 5 bases from J, leaving 10 bases between. This CDR3 contains 13 residues. The CDR3 region is CASSLEAHNEQFF. Written as DNA, the CDR3 is TGTGCCAGCAGTTTAGAAGCTCACAATGAGCAGTTCTTC.

The chain uses TRBV2 and TRBJ1-2; D is perhaps TRBD1 (6 bases). CDR1 SNHLY and CDR2 FYNNEI come from the germline V gene. The CDR3 covers 14 residues. V lost 4 bases, J lost 4 bases, and 13 bases lay in between. This chain's CDR3 is CASSGGATFYGYTF. The CDR3 nucleotides are TGTGCCAGCAGTGGGGGGGCTACGTTCTATGGCTACACCTTC.

The V call is TRBV28, the J call TRBJ1-2, with D unresolved. CDR3 length: 12 residues. Trimming stripped 8 bases from V and 4 bases from J, with 11 bases between. Germline V gene data show CDR1 as MDHEN and CDR2 as SYDVKM. For the CDR3, the DNA is TGTGCCAGCCACTTTTCGGGCTATGGCTACACCTTC. It is translated as CASHFSGYGYTF.

The rearrangement uses TRBV29-1 and TRBJ1-3, with D hard to call. V was pared by 2 bases and J by 4 bases, with 9 bases between. From germline, CDR1 is SQVTM and CDR2 ANQGSEA. The CDR3 covers 13 residues. CDR3 nucleotides: TGCAGCGTTGAAAGGCAGATGGGAAACACCATATATTTT. Protein: CSVERQMGNTIYF.

This clone appeared a single time. This chain joins TRBV6-6 and TRBJ1-1; D unresolved. V was trimmed by 7 bases and J by 6 bases, leaving 12 bases between them. Per germline, CDR1 MNHNY and CDR2 SVGAGI (reference sequence). The CDR3 totals 12 residues. The CDR3 is CASTTEIAEAFF. The CDR3 DNA reads TGTGCCAGCACCACCGAGATAGCTGAAGCTTTCTTT.

This clone occurred a few times. The V gene is TRBV19, the J gene TRBJ1-1; D unresolved. CDR3 length equals 12 residues. V was clipped by 10 bases and J by 6 bases, with 15 bases between them. Looked up from germline, CDR1 is LNHDA and CDR2 is SQIVND (reference sequence). The CDR3 DNA reads TGTGCCACCCTGGGAAGTTTATCTGAAGCTTTCTTT. The encoded protein is CATLGSLSEAFF.

The chain has TRBV6-5 and TRBJ2-2; tentatively, D is TRBD1 (5 bases). This CDR3 contains 14 residues. V was shortened by 6 bases and J by 3 bases, with 11 bases between the two germline ends. CDR1 and CDR2 (germline): MNHEY, SVGAGI. This CDR3 is CASSTGDDTGELFF. The CDR3 DNA follows: TGTGCCAGCAGCACAGGCGATGACACCGGGGAGCTGTTTTTT.

The V and J genes are TRBV5-4 and TRBJ2-1, with TRBD2 matching over 11 bases. The length of the CDR3 is 17 residues. V was clipped by 4 bases and J by 3 bases; unmatched bases: 9. Germline lookup yields CDR1 SGHNT and CDR2 YYREEE (reference sequence). The CDR3: CASSAETSGTSYNEQFF. CDR3 nucleotide sequence: TGTGCCAGCAGCGCCGAGACTAGCGGGACCAGCTACAATGAGCAGTTCTTC.

The chain combines TRBV6-5 with TRBJ2-5, with 8 bases aligning to TRBD2. CDR1 and CDR2 from the germline V gene are MNHEY and SVGAGI. This CDR3 region has 15 residues. With 11 bases clipped from V and 4 bases from J, the junction kept 15 bases outside the gene matches. In DNA, the CDR3 is TGTGCCGTTACCCCGGCATTAGCGGGGAGAGAGACCCAGTACTTC. Encoded protein: CAVTPALAGRETQYF.

The chain links TRBV5-1 to TRBJ2-2; 13 bases match TRBD2. This CDR3 region has 19 residues. Germline trimming cut 4 bases from V and 3 bases from J; bases unmatched to any gene: 12. Germline CDR1 and CDR2: SGHRS and YFSETQ. The chain's CDR3 is CASSITSGRAGSDTGELFF. The CDR3, as DNA: TGCGCCAGCAGCATAACTAGCGGGAGGGCTGGATCGGACACCGGGGAGCTGTTTTTT.

J is TRBJ2-7 and V is TRBV7-2; D not resolved. Looked up from germline, CDR1 is SGHTA and CDR2 is FQGNSA. The CDR3 is made up of 14 amino acids. Trimming took off 3 bases at V and 3 bases at J, with 12 bases between the two ends. This CDR3 reads CASSLQSANYEQYF. The DNA for the CDR3 is TGTGCCAGCAGCTTGCAATCCGCAAACTACGAGCAGTACTTC.

The chain links TRBV6-5 to TRBJ1-4; D gene unclear. CDR3 length: 13 residues. Trimming left V 7 bases short and J 5 bases short, with 11 bases between. Germline assignment: CDR1 MNHEY and CDR2 SVGAGI. CDR3 in DNA: TGTGCCAGCAACGGACGGCCGAATGAAAAACTGTTTTTT. Residues: CASNGRPNEKLFF.

This clone was seen once. The genes are TRBV13 and TRBJ1-5, with no clear D. The germline V gene encodes CDR1 PRHDT and CDR2 FYEKMQ (reference sequence). V lost 0 bases and J lost 3, with 0 bases in between. The CDR3 spans 12 residues. The CDR3 coding sequence is TGTGCCAGCAGCTTAGGCAATCAGCCCCAGCATTTT. Amino acids: CASSLGNQPQHF.

The gene calls are TRBV30 and TRBJ2-7; maybe TRBD2 (5 bases). The CDR3 sequence is 14 residues long. Germline V CDR1 and CDR2: GTSNPN, SVGIG (reference sequence). This chain's CDR3 is CASSRTFDSYEQYF. For the CDR3, the DNA is TGTGCTTCTTCAAGGACTTTCGATTCCTACGAGCAGTACTTC.

The CDR3 nucleotides read TGTGCCAGCAGCAGCGCCGCCGGGGAGCTGTTTTTT. It is translated as CASSSAAGELFF. The rearrangement joins TRBV9 to TRBJ2-2; D not resolved. Deletions cut 4 bases from V and 6 bases from J, with 7 bases between. CDR3 length: 12 amino acids. Per germline, CDR1 SGDLS and CDR2 YYNGEE.

The J gene is TRBJ1-5, the V gene TRBV2, with no clear D. V lost 3 bases, J lost 5 bases, and 11 bases lay in between. This CDR3 region has 14 residues. Germline V CDR1 and CDR2: SNHLY, FYNNEI. This chain's CDR3 is CASSDKVSYQPQHF. In DNA, the CDR3 is TGTGCCAGCAGTGATAAGGTCTCTTATCAGCCCCAGCATTTT. The complete variable domain, with remaining parts taken from reference TRBV2 and TRBJ1-5, reads EPEVTQTPSHQVTQMGQEVILRCVPISNHLYFYWYRQILGQKVEFLVSFYNNEISEKSEIFDDQFSVERPDGSNFTLKIRSTKLEDSAMYFCASSDKVSYQPQHFGDGTRLSIL.

CDR3 sequence reads: CASSRTSGANVLTF. Here the CDR3 DNA reads TGTGCCAGTAGTCGAACTTCTGGGGCCAACGTCCTGACTTTC. The J gene is TRBJ2-6, the V gene TRBV19; D gene unclear. Trimming stripped 5 bases from V and 1 base from J, with 6 bases between. The CDR3 covers 14 residues. The germline V gene encodes CDR1 LNHDA and CDR2 SQIVND (reference sequence).